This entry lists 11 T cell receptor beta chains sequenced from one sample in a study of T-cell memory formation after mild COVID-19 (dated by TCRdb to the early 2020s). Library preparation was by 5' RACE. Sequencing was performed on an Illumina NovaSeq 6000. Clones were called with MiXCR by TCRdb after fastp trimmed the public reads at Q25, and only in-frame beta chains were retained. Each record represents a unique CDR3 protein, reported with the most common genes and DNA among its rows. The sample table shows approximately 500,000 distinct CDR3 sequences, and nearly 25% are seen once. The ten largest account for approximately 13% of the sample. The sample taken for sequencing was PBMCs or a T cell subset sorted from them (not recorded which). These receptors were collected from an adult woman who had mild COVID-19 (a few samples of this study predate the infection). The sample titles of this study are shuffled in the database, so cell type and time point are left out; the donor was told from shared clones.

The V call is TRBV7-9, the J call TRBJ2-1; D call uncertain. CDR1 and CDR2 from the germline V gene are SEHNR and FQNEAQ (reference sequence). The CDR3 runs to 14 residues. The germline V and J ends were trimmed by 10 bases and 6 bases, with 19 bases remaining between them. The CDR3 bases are TGTGCCACACCTCATCTGGACCGACCCAATGAGCAGTTCTTC. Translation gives CATPHLDRPNEQFF.

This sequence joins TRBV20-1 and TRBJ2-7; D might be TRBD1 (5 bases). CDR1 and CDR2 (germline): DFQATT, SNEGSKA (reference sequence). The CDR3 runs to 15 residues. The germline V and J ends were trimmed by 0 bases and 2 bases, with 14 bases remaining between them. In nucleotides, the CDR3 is TGCAGTGCTAGAGATCTCAGGGCGTGGGCCTACGAGCAGTACTTC. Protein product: CSARDLRAWAYEQYF.

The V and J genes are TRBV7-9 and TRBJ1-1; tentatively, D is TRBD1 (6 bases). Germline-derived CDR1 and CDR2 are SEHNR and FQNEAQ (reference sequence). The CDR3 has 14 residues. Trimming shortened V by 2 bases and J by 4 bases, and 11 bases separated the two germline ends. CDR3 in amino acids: CASSLNGGGTEAFF. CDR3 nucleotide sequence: TGTGCCAGCAGCTTAAATGGGGGCGGCACTGAAGCTTTCTTT.

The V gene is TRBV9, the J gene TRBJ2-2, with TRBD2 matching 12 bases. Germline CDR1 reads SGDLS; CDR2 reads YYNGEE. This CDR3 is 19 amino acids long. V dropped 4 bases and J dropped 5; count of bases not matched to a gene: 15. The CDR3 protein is CASSLGALAGGPRTGELFF. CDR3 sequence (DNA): TGTGCCAGCAGCTTGGGGGCCCTAGCGGGAGGGCCAAGGACCGGGGAGCTGTTTTTT. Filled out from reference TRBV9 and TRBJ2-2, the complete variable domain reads DSGVTQTPKHLITATGQRVTLRCSPRSGDLSVYWYQQSLDQGLQFLIQYYNGEERAKGNILERFSAQQFPDLHSELNLSSLELGDSALYFCASSLGALAGGPRTGELFFGEGSRLTVL.

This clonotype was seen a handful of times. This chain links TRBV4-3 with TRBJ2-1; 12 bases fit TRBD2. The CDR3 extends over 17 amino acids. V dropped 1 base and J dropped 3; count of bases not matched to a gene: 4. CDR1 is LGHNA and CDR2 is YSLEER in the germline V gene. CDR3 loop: CASSQVASGRDYNEQFF. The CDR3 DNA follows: TGCGCCAGCAGCCAAGTAGCTAGCGGGAGGGACTACAATGAGCAGTTCTTC.

DNA of the CDR3: TGTGCCAGCAGTGAGGCAGGGCCAGATACGCAGTATTTT. Amino acid sequence: CASSEAGPDTQYF. The rearrangement joins TRBV25-1 to TRBJ2-3; TRBD1 might be the D (5 bases). The CDR3 runs 13 residues. Germline CDR1 reads MGHDK; CDR2 reads SYGVNS. Deletions cut 3 bases from V and 4 bases from J, with 8 bases between.

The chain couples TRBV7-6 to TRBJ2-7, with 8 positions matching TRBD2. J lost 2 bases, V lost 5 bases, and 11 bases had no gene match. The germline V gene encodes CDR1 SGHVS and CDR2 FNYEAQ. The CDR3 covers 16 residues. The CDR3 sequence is CASSAEPGLGAYEQYF. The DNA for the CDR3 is TGTGCCAGCAGCGCGGAACCGGGACTAGGGGCCTACGAGCAGTACTTC.

The CDR3 DNA follows: TGTGCCAGCAGTTACTCGAATTCGGGACTAGCGGTTTTCTCTAGCACAGATACGCAGTATTTT. This translates into CASSYSNSGLAVFSSTDTQYF. The chain combines TRBV6-6 with TRBJ2-3; 11 bases match TRBD2. This CDR3 comprises 21 residues. The ends lost 0 bases at V and 0 bases at J; junction bases unmatched: 14. Germline V gene data show CDR1 as MNHNY and CDR2 as SVGAGI (reference sequence).

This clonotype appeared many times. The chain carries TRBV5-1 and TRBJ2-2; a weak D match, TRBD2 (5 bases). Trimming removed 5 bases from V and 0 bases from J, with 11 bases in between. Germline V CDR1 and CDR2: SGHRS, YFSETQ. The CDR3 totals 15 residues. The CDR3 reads CASSPDYPNTGELFF. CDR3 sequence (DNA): TGCGCCAGCAGTCCCGACTACCCGAACACCGGGGAGCTGTTTTTT.

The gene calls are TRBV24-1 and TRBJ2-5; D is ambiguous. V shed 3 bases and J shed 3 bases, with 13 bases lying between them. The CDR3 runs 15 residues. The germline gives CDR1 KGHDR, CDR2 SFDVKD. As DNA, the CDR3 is TGTGCCACCAGTGATCCAAGGACCAACAAAGAGACCCAGTACTTC. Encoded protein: CATSDPRTNKETQYF.

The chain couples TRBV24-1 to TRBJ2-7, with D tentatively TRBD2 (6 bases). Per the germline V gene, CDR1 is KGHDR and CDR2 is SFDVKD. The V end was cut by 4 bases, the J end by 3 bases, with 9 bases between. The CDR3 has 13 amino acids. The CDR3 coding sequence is TGTGCCACCAGTGACCCCGGGAGCTACGAGCAGTACTTC. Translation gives CATSDPGSYEQYF.